This T cell receptor beta chain is from a study of shared clonotypes between healthy human individuals. Study results and caveats: Only blood was sampled, and tissue TCR repertoires likely differ from blood ones. The generation probabilities recorded for non-shared clonotypes fell below those of clonotypes shared by all four donors.

Measured with immunoSEQ multiplex PCR; TCRdb has only the in-frame clones, and not every one. The sample lists roughly 720,000 clones, about 92% occurring once. Concerning this clone: Its specificity is unknown.

V was shortened by 4 bases and J by 2 bases, with 12 bases between the two germline ends. The CDR3 runs 14 residues. Germline values: CDR1 SGHDN, CDR2 FVKESK. This sequence originates from a man between 18 and 29 years old in good health. Some clones in this sample may be carry-over from other donors' samples. Source material: memory CD8+ T cells from PBMCs. Subset in this sample: CD45RO+ cells pooled with CCR7-negative TemRA cells. The chain employs TRBV14 and TRBJ2-7; D might be TRBD1 or TRBD2, each matching 6 bases. The CDR3 sequence: CASSRGAGAYEQYF. Written as DNA, the CDR3 is TGTGCCAGCAGCCGGGGGGCAGGAGCCTACGAGCAGTACTTC.